This T cell receptor (beta chain) was retrieved from a study of CD8+ T cells in alopecia areata. V was shortened by 2 bases and J by 2 bases, with 7 bases between the two germline ends. Germline V gene data show CDR1 as LGHNA and CDR2 as YSLEER. The CDR3 has 13 amino acids. PBMCs provided sorted CD4+ and CD8+ T cells. Extraction of RNA preceded its reverse transcription into cDNA, which served as the sequencing template. Assay: immunoSEQ multiplex PCR; the TCRdb copy retains only in-frame clones and omits some. The sample lists almost 250,000 clones, less than 80% occurring once. This clone turned up a few times.

The origin of this receptor is a human donor with alopecia areata. J is TRBJ2-7 and V is TRBV4-3, with D unclear. Sequences were derived from CD4+ T cells sorted from blood, sampled at week 0. The DNA for the CDR3 is TGCGCCAGCAGCCAAAGCGTTACCTACGAGCAGTACTTC. Its translation: CASSQSVTYEQYF.